The 26 T cell receptor beta chains given below trace back to one sample, sequenced in a study of T cell responses to AZD1222 COVID-19 vaccine. Repertoires were generated with immunoSEQ multiplex PCR, while TCRdb's copy carries only in-frame clones and drops some. Seen here are approximately 140,000 clones, 70% to 90% observed once, and the top ten hold 2.9%. Sequencing was performed on peripheral blood, taken on day 0 of AZD1222 vaccination. These receptor sequences come from an adult in good health.

This clone was seen only once. J is TRBJ2-2 and V is TRBV9; a weak D match, TRBD1 (6 bases). CDR3 size: 17 residues. The germline V and J ends were trimmed by 3 bases and 5 bases, with 20 bases remaining between them. Germline V gene lookup returns CDR1 SGDLS and CDR2 YYNGEE. CDR3 loop: CASSDMATIQGTGELFF. CDR3 DNA: TGTGCCAGCAGCGATATGGCCACGATCCAGGGGACCGGGGAGCTGTTTTTT.

V and J are TRBV6-5 and TRBJ1-3, with TRBD1 matching over 7 bases. The CDR3 runs 13 residues. Losses at the gene ends were 7 bases for V and 9 bases for J; bases not matched to a gene: 9. Germline-derived CDR1 and CDR2 are MNHEY and SVGAGI. This CDR3 is CASTPPGGGTIYF. CDR3 bases: TGTGCCAGCACTCCCCCAGGGGGAGGCACCATATATTTT.

The genes are TRBV27 and TRBJ1-2; perhaps TRBD1 as D (6 bases). V was trimmed by 4 bases and J by 6 bases, leaving 15 bases between them. Germline lookup yields CDR1 MNHEY and CDR2 SMNVEV (reference sequence). The CDR3 loop spans 14 amino acids. CDR3 bases: TGTGCCAGCAGTTCGTTCGACAGGACCGATGGCTACACCTTC. This codes for CASSSFDRTDGYTF.

This sequence joins TRBV21-1 and TRBJ2-5. TRBV21-1 is recorded as a pseudogene. CDR3 size: 14 residues. The CDR3 spells CASSKVGVGETQYF. DNA for the CDR3: TGTGCCAGCAGCAAAGTGGGGGTTGGGGAGACCCAGTACTTC.

J is TRBJ2-3 and V is TRBV6-2 or TRBV6-3; D unresolved. Germline V gene sequence: CDR1 MNHEY, CDR2 SVGEGT. V was trimmed by 5 bases and J by 1 base, leaving 13 bases between them. The CDR3 is 15 residues long. The CDR3 spells CASSRRTDRTDTQYF. CDR3 DNA sequence: TGTGCCAGCAGTCGCAGGACGGACCGCACAGATACGCAGTATTTT.

This sequence joins TRBV4-1 and TRBJ1-2; D is perhaps TRBD1 (5 bases). In germline, CDR1 is MGHRA, CDR2 YSYEKL. Trimming pared 1 base from V and 2 bases from J, leaving 5 bases between. This CDR3 comprises 13 residues. CDR3 region: CASSQGQNYGYTF. The CDR3 DNA sequence: TGCGCCAGCAGCCAAGGACAGAACTATGGCTACACCTTC.

The table lists this clone with a few counts. The chain is built from TRBV5-1 and TRBJ2-7, with TRBD2 identical over 8 bases. The length of the CDR3 is 15 residues. The trim removed 0 bases at V and 1 base at J, leaving 3 bases unmatched. Germline assignment: CDR1 SGHRS and CDR2 YFSETQ. CDR3 sequence: CASSLGTSSSYEQYF. In DNA, the CDR3 is TGCGCCAGCAGCTTGGGGACTAGCTCTTCCTACGAGCAGTACTTC. The complete variable domain, with remaining parts taken from reference TRBV5-1 and TRBJ2-7, reads KAGVTQTPRYLIKTRGQQVTLSCSPISGHRSVSWYQQTPGQGLQFLFEYFSETQRNKGNFPGRFSGRQFSNSRSEMNVSTLELGDSALYLCASSLGTSSSYEQYFGPGTRLTVT.

The J gene is TRBJ1-6, the V gene TRBV7-2, with D perhaps TRBD1 (6 bases). Trimming shortened V by 3 bases and J by 10 bases, and 16 bases separated the two germline ends. The CDR3 contains 15 residues. CDR1 is SGHTA, CDR2 FQGNSA, per germline. The CDR3 DNA follows: TGTGCCAGCAGCTTCGGGGGGCCTCAGGGGTCACCCCTCCACTTT. Protein sequence: CASSFGGPQGSPLHF.

The chain links TRBV19 to TRBJ1-3; D is perhaps TRBD1 (6 bases). Trimming removed 3 bases at V and 8 bases at J, with 14 bases between. Germline V CDR1 and CDR2: LNHDA, SQIVND (reference sequence). The CDR3 is 14 residues long. Here the CDR3 reads CASSMQAGADTIYF. In DNA form, the CDR3 reads TGTGCCAGTAGTATGCAAGCAGGGGCGGACACCATATATTTT.

The rearrangement links TRBV7-8 to TRBJ2-1, with 14 bases fitting TRBD2. CDR3 length equals 18 residues. Germline values: CDR1 SGHVS, CDR2 FQNEAQ. V lost 10 bases, J lost 9 bases, and 20 bases stayed unmatched. CDR3: CANTKLTTSGRELGEQFF. The CDR3 DNA is TGTGCCAACACCAAACTAACGACTAGCGGGAGGGAATTGGGTGAGCAGTTCTTC.

The J gene is TRBJ1-2, the V gene TRBV27; D call uncertain. In germline, CDR1 is MNHEY, CDR2 SMNVEV (reference sequence). Trimming stripped 5 bases from V and 8 bases from J, with 15 bases between. CDR3 length equals 13 residues. This CDR3 reads CASSAIGMYGYTF. CDR3 nucleotide sequence: TGTGCCAGCAGTGCGATTGGGATGTACGGCTACACCTTC.

This chain links TRBV5-5 with TRBJ2-3; no firm D call. The CDR3 is made up of 15 amino acids. Germline V lookup: CDR1 SGHKS, CDR2 YYEKEE (reference sequence). The V end was cut by 2 bases, the J end by 0 bases, with 10 bases between. For the CDR3, the DNA is TGTGCCAGCAGCTTCGCGGCAGATAGCACAGATACGCAGTATTTT. Translation: CASSFAADSTDTQYF.

The CDR3 region is CASSQTSYNEQFF. CDR3 coding DNA: TGCGCCAGCAGCCAAACGAGCTACAATGAGCAGTTCTTC. The chain links TRBV4-3 to TRBJ2-1; D unresolved. V was cut by 2 bases and J by 3 bases, with 5 bases left in between. This CDR3 has 13 residues. Germline values: CDR1 LGHNA, CDR2 YSLEER.

This chain links TRBV2 with TRBJ1-5; D might be TRBD1 (6 bases). The V gene's germline CDR1 is SNHLY and CDR2 FYNNEI. The length of the CDR3 is 16 residues. V was shortened by 6 bases and J by 0 bases, with 15 bases between the two germline ends. This CDR3 reads CASSEPGHYSNQPQHF. Written as DNA, the CDR3 is TGTGCCAGCAGCGAGCCGGGACACTATAGCAATCAGCCCCAGCATTTT.

The chain's CDR3 is CSAGGSGGPSATDTQYF. The CDR3 DNA follows: TGCAGTGCTGGTGGGTCAGGGGGTCCTAGTGCCACAGATACGCAGTATTTT. The chain recombines TRBV20-1 with TRBJ2-3; 7 nucleotides agree with TRBD1. V shed 5 bases and J 2 bases; nucleotides not matched to a gene: 16. Per the germline V gene, CDR1 is DFQATT and CDR2 is SNEGSKA (reference sequence). The CDR3 has 17 amino acids.

The chain recombines TRBV7-2 with TRBJ2-1, with D possibly matching TRBD2 (6 bases). The CDR3 loop spans 17 amino acids. The germline V gene has CDR1 SGHTA and CDR2 FQGNSA. V lost 3 bases and J 3 bases, leaving 18 bases between the germline ends. As DNA, the CDR3 is TGTGCCAGCAGCTTTGGGGGACGGGGAGGCGTCTACAATGAGCAGTTCTTC. Translated: CASSFGGRGGVYNEQFF.

V gene TRBV9 combines with J gene TRBJ1-6; TRBD1 is a possible D gene (6 bases). Between the trimmed V and J ends, which lost 4 bases and 7 bases, there was a span of 18 bases. CDR3 length: 16 amino acids. Per the germline V gene, CDR1 is SGDLS and CDR2 is YYNGEE. Here the CDR3 DNA reads TGTGCCAGCAGCCTCATGGGGGGCGGAAGAAATTCACCCCTCCACTTT. Its protein is CASSLMGGGRNSPLHF.

The J gene is TRBJ1-6, the V gene TRBV6-5; 7 nucleotides align to TRBD1. Trimming removed 6 bases from V and 18 bases from J; junction bases left unmatched: 8. The CDR3 length is 11 residues. From germline, CDR1 is MNHEY and CDR2 SVGAGI. CDR3 region: CASRTGTVYHF. DNA for the CDR3: TGTGCCAGCAGAACCGGGACAGTGTACCACTTT.

The rearrangement joins TRBV7-2 to TRBJ2-3, with TRBD2 matching 8 bases. The trim removed 8 bases at V and 4 bases at J, leaving 11 bases unmatched. Germline V gives CDR1 SGHTA, CDR2 FQGNSA. The CDR3 consists of 15 residues. For the CDR3, the DNA is TGTGCCAGCGCCCGGGCGGGGGGTCGGTCAGATACGCAGTATTTT. This translates into CASARAGGRSDTQYF.

This sequence joins TRBV7-3 and TRBJ2-3, with D hard to call. The CDR3 sequence is 14 residues long. Germline CDR1 is SGHTA and CDR2 is FQGTGA. V was trimmed by 1 base and J by 4 bases, leaving 9 bases between them. The CDR3 DNA reads as TGTGCCAGCAGCTTAAACGGGCTAGCAGATACGCAGTATTTT. Its protein is CASSLNGLADTQYF.

This clone has just a few counts. The CDR3 spells CAWGPPLAGARRQFF. CDR3 DNA: TGTGCCTGGGGCCCACCCCTAGCGGGGGCGAGGAGGCAGTTCTTC. This chain uses TRBV30 with TRBJ2-1; 10 bases fit TRBD2. The CDR3 covers 15 residues. The V gene end was trimmed by 5 bases and the J gene end by 12 bases; junction bases not matched to a gene: 16. The germline V gene has CDR1 GTSNPN and CDR2 SVGIG (reference sequence).

V gene TRBV11-2 combines with J gene TRBJ2-7, with unresolved D. CDR1 SGHAT and CDR2 FQNNGV come from the germline V gene. The V end lost 3 bases, the J end lost 4 bases, and 4 bases lay between the germline ends. The CDR3 contains 11 residues. The CDR3 DNA is TGTGCCAGCAGCTTTACTTACGAGCAGTACTTC. This gives the protein CASSFTYEQYF.

The chain links TRBV19 to TRBJ2-3; 12 positions match TRBD2. CDR1 and CDR2 from the germline V gene are LNHDA and SQIVND (reference sequence). The trim removed 8 bases at V and 5 bases at J, leaving 14 bases unmatched. The CDR3 consists of 17 residues. CDR3 bases: TGTGCCAGTCGTTCTAGCGGGAGGGCCGGGGACGGAGATACGCAGTATTTT. It is translated as CASRSSGRAGDGDTQYF.

This chain joins TRBV24-1 and TRBJ1-5; 9 bases agree with TRBD1. Germline loops: CDR1 KGHDR, CDR2 SFDVKD. V lost 5 bases, J lost 4 bases, and 5 bases stayed unmatched. CDR3 length: 15 amino acids. The CDR3 sequence is CATSGGQGLNQPQHF. The CDR3 DNA follows: TGTGCCACCAGTGGGGGACAGGGTTTGAATCAGCCCCAGCATTTT.

V usage is TRBV14 and J usage is TRBJ1-1; D gene uncertain. The germline V gene has CDR1 SGHDN and CDR2 FVKESK. Trimming removed 3 bases at V and 3 bases at J, with 11 bases between. This CDR3 comprises 14 residues. The CDR3 loop reads CASSQRSMHTEAFF. CDR3 DNA: TGTGCCAGCAGCCAGAGGTCCATGCACACTGAAGCTTTCTTT.

The chain is built from TRBV28 and TRBJ2-7; 9 positions match TRBD2. The CDR3 spans 15 residues. Germline V CDR1 and CDR2: MDHEN, SYDVKM. V shed 1 base, J shed 2 bases, and the junction held 3 bases outside the gene matches. CDR3: CASSLSASGAYEQYF. The CDR3, as DNA: TGTGCCAGCAGTTTATCGGCTAGCGGGGCCTACGAGCAGTACTTC.